This section outlines one TCR beta chain sequence together with its context. Its target is not known. The PCR employed 60 Vbeta primers together with 13 Jbeta primers. Sequencing used immunoSEQ multiplex PCR; TCRdb keeps in-frame clones, though not all of them. The table shows a few hundred thousand clones, with roughly 80% occurring only once. The data were taken from a study of cytomegalovirus exposure and HLA in healthy donors. Study results and caveats: It was approximately 150 TCR beta chains that were listed as cytomegalovirus-associated. In a later analysis, several top co-occurrence clusters appeared linked to parvovirus B19, influenza, CMV and Epstein-Barr virus.

The clonotype comes from a girl aged 2-10 years in good health and CMV-seronegative. Specimen: PBMCs.

In nucleotides, the CDR3 is TGTGCCAGTAGCGGCTCCTATAATTCACCCCTCCACTTT. It yields the protein CASSGSYNSPLHF. This chain joins TRBV19 and TRBJ1-6; D not resolved. This CDR3 spans 13 amino acids. The V end lost 6 bases, the J end lost 0 bases, and 3 bases lay between the germline ends. CDR1 LNHDA and CDR2 SQIVND come from the germline V gene (reference sequence).